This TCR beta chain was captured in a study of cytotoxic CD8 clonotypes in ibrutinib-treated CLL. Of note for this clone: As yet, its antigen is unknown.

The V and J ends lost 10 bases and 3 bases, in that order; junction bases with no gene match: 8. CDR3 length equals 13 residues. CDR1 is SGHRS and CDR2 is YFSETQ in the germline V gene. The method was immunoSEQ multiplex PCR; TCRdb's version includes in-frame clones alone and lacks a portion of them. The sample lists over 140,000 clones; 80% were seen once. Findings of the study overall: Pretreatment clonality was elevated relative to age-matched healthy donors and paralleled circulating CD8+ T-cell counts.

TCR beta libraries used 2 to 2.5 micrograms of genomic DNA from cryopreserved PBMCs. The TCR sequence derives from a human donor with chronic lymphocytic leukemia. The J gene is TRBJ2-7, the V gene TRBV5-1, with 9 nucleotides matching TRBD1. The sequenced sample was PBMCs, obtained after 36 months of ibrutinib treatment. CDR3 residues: CASRGTGFYEQYF. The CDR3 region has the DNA TGCGCCTCCAGGGGGACAGGGTTCTACGAGCAGTACTTC.